These 27 T cell receptor beta chains share one sample of origin, sequenced in a study of identical twins. TCRdb independently ran MiXCR on the 5' RACE reads; one entry per CDR3 protein. The repertoire holds around 490,000 distinct CDR3 sequences, with approximately 20% as singletons. This same sample was also taken into another study, of yellow fever vaccine responses in identical twins.

Sequenced sample: CD4+ T cells sorted from blood. These TCRs come from a woman aged 18-35 years in good health.

The table lists this clonotype with a few counts. The chain is built from TRBV29-1 and TRBJ2-2; 9 bases agree with TRBD1. The germline CDR1 and CDR2 sequences are SQVTM and ANQGSEA. J gave up 1 base and V 4 bases, and 1 base lay outside the gene matches. The CDR3 spans 14 residues. In DNA form, the CDR3 reads TGCAGCGTTGGGGGACAGGGGAACACCGGGGAGCTGTTTTTT. Translating it yields CSVGGQGNTGELFF.

The chain has TRBV5-1 and TRBJ1-1; TRBD1 matches at 7 bases. CDR1 and CDR2 (germline): SGHRS, YFSETQ. This CDR3 region has 17 residues. V lost 0 bases, J lost 0 bases, and 8 bases stayed unmatched. CDR3 nucleotide sequence: TGCGCCAGCAGCTTGGGGGGACAGTACCTCATGAACACTGAAGCTTTCTTT. Translated, it gives CASSLGGQYLMNTEAFF.

The rearrangement uses TRBV20-1 and TRBJ2-2; 9 bases are shared with TRBD2. Germline values: CDR1 DFQATT, CDR2 SNEGSKA (reference sequence). V shed 2 bases, J shed 2 bases, and the junction held 6 bases outside the gene matches. The CDR3 spans 16 residues. CDR3 nucleotides: TGCAGTGCTAGACAGACTAGCGGAGAAAACACCGGGGAGCTGTTTTTT. Its translation is CSARQTSGENTGELFF.

The rearrangement uses TRBV6-5 and TRBJ2-7; the D gene is possibly TRBD2 (6 bases). CDR3 size: 15 residues. Germline CDR1 is MNHEY and CDR2 is SVGAGI. V was clipped by 6 bases and J by 7 bases, with 22 bases between them. The DNA for the CDR3 is TGTGCCAGCAGCTTAATCGGACTATTTTCGGGGGAGCAGTACTTC. Its translation is CASSLIGLFSGEQYF.

The chain combines TRBV27 with TRBJ2-1, with TRBD2 matching 8 bases. The CDR3 spans 14 residues. Germline V gene data show CDR1 as MNHEY and CDR2 as SMNVEV (reference sequence). J lost 7 bases, V lost 6 bases, and 8 bases had no gene match. CDR3 protein: CASSPGLVKNEQFF. The CDR3 bases are TGTGCCAGCAGCCCGGGACTAGTAAAGAATGAGCAGTTCTTC.

The V and J genes are TRBV4-1 and TRBJ2-3; 9 bases are shared with TRBD2. The CDR3 has 17 residues. Germline V gives CDR1 MGHRA, CDR2 YSYEKL. V lost 3 bases to trimming and J lost 1 base; unmatched junction nucleotides: 8. CDR3 region: CASSHARGGVGTDTQYF. CDR3 DNA sequence: TGCGCCAGCAGCCACGCCCGCGGGGGGGTTGGCACAGATACGCAGTATTTT.

For the CDR3, the DNA is TGTGCCATCAGTGAGTCTACAGGGGAAGAGACCCAGTACTTC. This gives the protein CAISESTGEETQYF. V usage is TRBV10-3 and J usage is TRBJ2-5; 7 bases fit TRBD1. The germline V gene has CDR1 ENHRY and CDR2 SYGVKD. The CDR3 sequence is 14 residues long. V shed 0 bases and J 3 bases; nucleotides not matched to a gene: 1.

This clonotype was seen more than once but under ten times. V gene TRBV11-2 combines with J gene TRBJ2-7; D call uncertain. Germline V gene sequence: CDR1 SGHAT, CDR2 FQNNGV. The CDR3 contains 11 residues. The V and J ends lost 0 bases and 10 bases respectively, with 7 bases between them. As DNA, the CDR3 is TGTGCCAGCAGCTTAGAGGAACCTCAGTACTTC. This encodes CASSLEEPQYF.

The chain combines TRBV4-1 with TRBJ2-4; D remains ambiguous. The CDR3 consists of 15 residues. Per germline, CDR1 MGHRA and CDR2 YSYEKL. V was cut by 0 bases and J by 3 bases, with 9 bases left in between. CDR3 in amino acids: CASSQDWRSKNIQYF. The CDR3 nucleotides read TGCGCCAGCAGCCAAGATTGGCGGAGCAAAAACATTCAGTACTTC.

This clonotype was picked up many times. V and J are TRBV5-5 and TRBJ1-5; maybe TRBD1 (6 bases). Germline assignment: CDR1 SGHKS and CDR2 YYEKEE (reference sequence). The V end lost 1 base, the J end lost 5 bases, and 10 bases lay between the germline ends. The CDR3 is 14 amino acids. CDR3 bases: TGTGCCAGCAGCTTGAGGACAGCCGATCAGCCCCAGCATTTT. This gives the protein CASSLRTADQPQHF.

This clonotype appeared once. The chain combines TRBV7-9 with TRBJ2-1; a possible D gene is TRBD2 (6 bases). V lost 6 bases, J lost 3 bases, and 18 bases lay in between. The CDR3 is 16 amino acids. Germline values: CDR1 SEHNR, CDR2 FQNEAQ (reference sequence). The DNA for the CDR3 is TGTGCCAGCAGTCCAGGGCGGGGAGGCCGCTACAATGAGCAGTTCTTC. The encoded protein is CASSPGRGGRYNEQFF.

This chain links TRBV6-1 with TRBJ2-3; maybe TRBD2 (6 bases). Trimming pared 5 bases from V and 2 bases from J, leaving 14 bases between. Germline V gene lookup returns CDR1 MNHNS and CDR2 SASEGT. CDR3 length: 15 amino acids. CDR3 residues: CASSLKPDYTDTQYF. In DNA form, the CDR3 reads TGTGCCAGCAGTCTCAAACCGGACTACACAGATACGCAGTATTTT.

The rearrangement joins TRBV4-1 to TRBJ2-3, with D possibly TRBD2 on 5 matching bases. Trimming stripped 4 bases from V and 1 base from J, with 12 bases between. Germline assignment: CDR1 MGHRA and CDR2 YSYEKL. CDR3 length: 15 residues. CDR3 loop: CASSLGPSRTDTQYF. The CDR3 DNA is TGCGCCAGCAGCCTCGGCCCTAGCCGCACAGATACGCAGTATTTT.

This clonotype was seen only a few times. One end of the junction fails to match germline, which may point to a read error. The chain employs TRBV5-1 and TRBJ2-6; 7 bases are a match to TRBD1. CDR1 is SGHRS and CDR2 is YFSETQ in the germline V gene. The CDR3 sequence is 15 residues long. CDR3 in amino acids: CASSLTGSGANVLTF. For the CDR3, the DNA is TGTGCCAGCAGCCTGACAGGGTCTGGGGCCAACGTCCTGACTTTC.

In this sample, this clonotype turned up a few times. The V gene is TRBV10-2, the J gene TRBJ2-7, with 14 bases matching TRBD2. The germline CDR1 and CDR2 sequences are WSHSY and SAAADI. The CDR3 sequence is 14 residues long. The ends lost 8 bases at V and 5 bases at J; junction bases unmatched: 5. The CDR3 protein is CASGPGLAGDEQYF. The CDR3 DNA is TGCGCCAGCGGGCCGGGACTAGCGGGGGACGAGCAGTACTTC.

This rearrangement joins TRBV4-1 to TRBJ1-4, with 10 bases identical to TRBD1. J lost 15 bases, V lost 3 bases, and 16 bases had no gene match. This CDR3 comprises 16 residues. Germline CDR1 MGHRA, CDR2 YSYEKL. DNA of the CDR3: TGCGCCAGCAGCCACTTAAAGGGACAGGGGTCGCCTACGTTGTTTTTT. It encodes CASSHLKGQGSPTLFF.

This chain connects TRBV10-3 to TRBJ2-3, with TRBD2 identical over 9 bases. V shed 4 bases, J shed 1 base, and the junction held 9 bases outside the gene matches. The CDR3 loop spans 17 amino acids. Looked up from germline, CDR1 is ENHRY and CDR2 is SYGVKD. The CDR3 here is CAISVLLAGTGTDTQYF. Written as DNA, the CDR3 is TGTGCCATCAGTGTCCTCCTAGCGGGAACTGGCACAGATACGCAGTATTTT.

This clonotype was found a few times. This chain joins TRBV5-1 and TRBJ2-5; D possibly corresponds to TRBD2 (5 bases). Per germline, CDR1 SGHRS and CDR2 YFSETQ. V was cut by 0 bases and J by 4 bases, with 16 bases left in between. This CDR3 comprises 16 residues. CDR3 nucleotide sequence: TGCGCCAGCAGCTTGGGTGTAGGGTCGGGATTAGAGACCCAGTACTTC. Its protein product is CASSLGVGSGLETQYF. Variable domain in full (rest from reference TRBV5-1 and TRBJ2-5): KAGVTQTPRYLIKTRGQQVTLSCSPISGHRSVSWYQQTPGQGLQFLFEYFSETQRNKGNFPGRFSGRQFSNSRSEMNVSTLELGDSALYLCASSLGVGSGLETQYFGPGTRLLVL.

CDR3 residues: CASRRSGSPYEQYF. In DNA, the CDR3 is TGTGCCAGCAGACGAAGCGGGTCCCCCTACGAGCAGTACTTC. The chain employs TRBV28 and TRBJ2-7; a weak D match, TRBD2 (6 bases). CDR1 MDHEN and CDR2 SYDVKM come from the germline V gene. Trimming removed 6 bases from V and 2 bases from J, with 14 bases in between. The CDR3 extends over 14 amino acids.

Only a few counts were recorded for this clonotype. This chain connects TRBV28 to TRBJ2-1; D perhaps matches TRBD1 (5 bases). The V gene's germline CDR1 is MDHEN and CDR2 SYDVKM. The CDR3 is made up of 12 amino acids. Trimming shortened V by 6 bases and J by 8 bases, and 11 bases separated the two germline ends. CDR3: CASSLQGDEQFF. For the CDR3, the DNA is TGTGCCAGCAGCCTTCAGGGTGATGAGCAGTTCTTC. Full variable domain (outside the CDR3, taken from reference TRBV28 and TRBJ2-1): DVKVTQSSRYLVKRTGEKVFLECVQDMDHENMFWYRQDPGLGLRLIYFSYDVKMKEKGDIPEGYSVSREKKERFSLILESASTNQTSMYLCASSLQGDEQFFGPGTRLTVL.

This clonotype has more than one count but fewer than ten. The chain joins TRBV6-6 to TRBJ1-2; weak D call: TRBD1 (5 bases). CDR3 length equals 13 residues. CDR1 is MNHNY and CDR2 is SVGAGI in the germline V gene (reference sequence). V shed 6 bases and J shed 4 bases, with 12 bases lying between them. DNA for the CDR3: TGTGCCAGCAGCTCGCCAGGGACCTATGGCTACACCTTC. This codes for CASSSPGTYGYTF.

The chain recombines TRBV4-1 with TRBJ2-1; 16 positions agree with TRBD2. This CDR3 is 19 amino acids long. V gave up 0 bases and J gave up 10 bases; unmatched junction bases: 12. Per germline, CDR1 MGHRA and CDR2 YSYEKL. CDR3 bases: TGCGCCAGCAGCCAAGAAGGGGGGACTAGCGGGGGGGCCCTCGGGGAGCAGTTCTTC. Translation gives CASSQEGGTSGGALGEQFF.

This clonotype was seen only a few times. V gene TRBV18 combines with J gene TRBJ1-1; 8 bases match TRBD1. The CDR3 length is 14 residues. The J segment lost 7 bases and the V segment lost 4 bases, leaving 8 bases of the junction unmatched. The germline gives CDR1 KGHSH, CDR2 LQKENI. The CDR3 DNA sequence: TGTGCCAGCTCACGGGACAGGAGGGGGAATGAAGCTTTCTTT. Amino acid sequence: CASSRDRRGNEAFF.

This clonotype was counted only a few times. The chain recombines TRBV20-1 with TRBJ1-6; 9 bases fit TRBD1. This CDR3 has 14 residues. J gave up 5 bases and V 4 bases, and 3 bases lay outside the gene matches. Germline CDR1 reads DFQATT; CDR2 reads SNEGSKA (reference sequence). Here the CDR3 DNA reads TGCAGTGCTACCCGGGACAGGGATAATTCACCCCTCCACTTT. Amino acids: CSATRDRDNSPLHF.

This chain joins TRBV10-3 and TRBJ2-3, with no clear D. CDR3 length: 14 amino acids. V gave up 3 bases and J gave up 2 bases, with 9 bases separating them. The V gene's germline CDR1 is ENHRY and CDR2 SYGVKD. The CDR3 spells CAISERVNTDTQYF. The CDR3 coding sequence is TGTGCCATCAGTGAACGGGTGAACACAGATACGCAGTATTTT.

This clonotype came up many times. V usage is TRBV12-3 or TRBV12-4 and J usage is TRBJ2-3, with 8 nucleotides matching TRBD2. V lost 2 bases to trimming and J lost 0 bases; unmatched junction nucleotides: 1. This CDR3 contains 15 residues. The CDR3, as DNA: TGTGCCAGCAGTTTAACTAGCGGTAGCACAGATACGCAGTATTTT. This codes for CASSLTSGSTDTQYF.

The V gene is TRBV7-8, the J gene TRBJ2-5, with 9 bases matching TRBD2. Germline values: CDR1 SGHVS, CDR2 FQNEAQ. This CDR3 is built from 16 residues. J was trimmed by 4 bases and V by 1 base; bases with no gene match: 7. In DNA form, the CDR3 reads TGTGCCAGCAGCTTAGTTCGCGGGAGGGCCAGAGAGACCCAGTACTTC. Protein sequence: CASSLVRGRARETQYF.